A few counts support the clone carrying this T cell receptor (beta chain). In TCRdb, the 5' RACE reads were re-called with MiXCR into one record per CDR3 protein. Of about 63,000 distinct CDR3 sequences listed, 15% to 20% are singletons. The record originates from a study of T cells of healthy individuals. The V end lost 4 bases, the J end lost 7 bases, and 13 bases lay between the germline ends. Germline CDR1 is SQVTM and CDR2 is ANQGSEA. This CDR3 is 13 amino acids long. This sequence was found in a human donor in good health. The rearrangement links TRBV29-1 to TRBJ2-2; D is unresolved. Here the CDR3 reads CSVGSGSGGELFF. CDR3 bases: TGCAGCGTTGGGTCCGGATCGGGCGGGGAGCTGTTTTTT.